This T cell receptor beta chain appears in the sequencing data of a study of cytomegalovirus exposure and HLA in healthy donors (TCRdb year 2017). Regarding the research as a whole: An earlier analysis of approximately 590 of the donors reported more than 250 Gb of sequence data and 120 million or so unique TCR beta sequences from about 179 million T cells. Approximately 310 gigabases of sequencing data and tens of millions of unique TCR sequences were included in an early release covering around 650 HLA-typed donors. Among the roughly 390 genotyped donors, around 79% belonged to the genetic ancestry cluster associated with self-reported Caucasian donors. The study was designed to test whether signatures of past pathogen exposure could be identified by cataloging public T cell receptors. The study used immunosequencing to profile the T cell repertoires of under 700 subjects and linked those repertoires to cytomegalovirus serostatus. A separate validation cohort of about 110 different subjects was used in addition to the roughly 700-subject first cohort. To predict cytomegalovirus infection status, the study brought together high-throughput TCR immunosequencing, statistical association of individual TCRs with disease status, and machine learning. A later analysis re-analyzed previously published TCR beta repertoires from roughly 600 donors and added high-resolution HLA genotyping to study TCR occurrence patterns. In the later analysis, no new phenotypic data were used to find candidate immune exposures; instead, reliance was placed on TCR beta sequences and their occurrence across donors. To decide whether each TCR beta V gene segment behaved as functional or pseudogenic, an earlier analysis of 587 of the donors relied on high-throughput TCR beta sequencing. Donor age, sex, ethnicity and CMV serostatus were collected together with the repertoire data. A later genetic analysis used genome-wide SNP genotypes for about 60% of the roughly 700 donors, treating that subset as a discovery cohort. All discovery cohort repertoires had been generated on a single sequencing platform. HLA typing covered class I and class II loci at four-digit resolution. Typing coverage varied by locus: roughly 620-640 donors for A, B, C, DRB1 and DQB1; roughly 510 for DQA1; over 600 for DPA1; approximately 450 for DPB1. Roughly 5 DR-DQ haplotypes were handled as single units for association and clustering because linkage in the cohort was strong. Across 300 to 400 genotyped donors of the cohort, an average of approximately 240,000 unique TCR beta nucleotide sequences per donor were sequenced, and roughly a sixth of those sequences were non-productive. The study at large found these results: A group of highly shared sequence variants was considered likely to be a technical artifact of the sequencing pipeline. According to a later analysis, most CMV-associated TCR beta chains appeared to be HLA-restricted, and the HLA associations seemed to be driven largely by CMV exposure. Linkage disequilibrium might explain the correlated functional status among segregating V segments, but an unknown experimental factor could not be ruled out. Roughly uniform sequencing depth across donors was assumed in presence/absence analyses, although this assumption may not hold. The earlier analysis of 587 of the donors excluded 15 to 20 rarely observed V segments, including chromosome 9 orphons, because counts were too low. The classifier was reported to diagnose cytomegalovirus status with high specificity and sensitivity in both the original and validation cohorts. HLA typing was unavailable for some donors at each locus, so association tests used only the typed subset. In an earlier analysis of more than 500 of the donors, most TCR beta V segments appeared in productive rearrangements about 87% or about 30% of the time, broadly matching IMGT annotations. When HLA alleles, especially DR and DQ, strongly co-occurred, TCR associations were difficult to assign to individual alleles. In vitro tests confirmed that a few of the cytomegalovirus-associated TCR beta chains recognize cytomegalovirus antigens. The authors suggested that the approach could potentially be generalized to other disease states and immunological phenotypes. For the cohort, immune exposure information was limited to CMV serostatus. A further reported finding was that TCR beta sequences accurately predicted the HLA-A and HLA-B alleles for most subjects in the first cohort. According to a later genetic analysis, donors in an Asian-associated ancestry cluster had fewer N-insertions in productive TCRs than the approximately 670-donor mean. In a later analysis, TCR association rates were found to vary across HLA loci, with the most associated TCRs seen for DRB1 alleles and the fewest for HLA-C alleles. In a later analysis, several top co-occurrence clusters were reported to appear linked to parvovirus B19, influenza, CMV and Epstein-Barr virus. At a false discovery rate of 0.05, a later analysis linked roughly 17,000 TCR beta sequences to specific HLA alleles. Only TCR beta chains were sequenced in this cohort, and the absence of alpha or paired-chain data limited detectable features. A later analysis found that HLA-associated TCR beta chains were more clonally expanded and had lower generation probabilities than equally common non-associated chains. While some public TCRs were present in many individuals, most TCR sequences turned up only very rarely across donors. The 87-base-pair reads could not distinguish some IMGT-functional V segments, including TRBV6-2 and TRBV6-3, so those segments were excluded. In a later genetic analysis, a missense DCLRE1C variant was associated with V-gene and J-gene trimming of TCR beta chains, and the association was replicated in an independent cohort. In the study, some 160 TCR beta chains were listed as associated with cytomegalovirus.

The method behind the library was the immunoSEQ multiplex PCR assay. A mixture of 60 forward primers for TCR Vbeta segments and 13 reverse primers for TCR Jbeta segments was used in the multiplex PCR. Amplification of the CDR3 region of rearranged TCR beta genes was performed with a multiplex PCR assay on genomic DNA. The amplified TCR beta libraries were sequenced on the Illumina HiSeq System as 87-base-pair reads. The study's processing was this. In a later analysis, 70 million to 95 million unique TCR beta chains were counted across the 500 to 850 repertoires, and roughly 11 million of these chains were shared by at least two donors. To remove PCR and sequencing errors, raw reads were error-corrected and collapsed into unique sequences using a nearest-neighbor algorithm that merged closely related sequences. To assign V, D and J gene segments, CDR3 sequences were aligned to IMGT reference sequences. Each retained sequence needed at least a six-nucleotide match to both a V gene segment and a J gene segment. Rearrangements were classified as productive when the CDR3 lacked stop codons and remained in frame with V and J, and all other rearrangements were classified as non-productive. CDR3 was defined by IMGT convention, running from the second conserved V-encoded cysteine to the conserved J-encoded phenylalanine. The earlier analysis of some 600 of the donors excluded sequences that lacked an unambiguous match to a single V gene segment. In an earlier analysis of almost 600 of the donors, a V segment was called functional when productive rearrangements were above 56.7%, and segregating when the standard deviation between donors exceeded 5%. A statistical classification framework was developed to diagnose cytomegalovirus status using the catalog of TCR beta chain sequences. A later analysis assigned V and J genes by comparing TCR nucleotide sequences with IMGT/GENE-DB human TR gene sequences. In a later analysis, CDR3 sequences and most-parsimonious VDJ recombination scenarios were assigned using the TCRdist pipeline. In a later analysis, each TCR beta chain was defined by its CDR3 amino acid sequence together with its V-gene family, and reads lacking a unique V-gene family were excluded. A later analysis removed 592 highly shared, low-generation-probability nucleotide sequences to deal with suspected cross-contamination and a sequencing artifact. In a later analysis, a clonal expansion index was calculated for each public chain from normalized within-repertoire ranks of inferred template counts. Generation probabilities in a later analysis came from a VDJ recombination model fitted to out-of-frame rearrangements, and those results were checked against IGoR. In a later analysis, TCR-TCR, TCR-HLA and TCR-CMV co-occurrence was scored with hypergeometric tests, and a repertoire-size bias correction was applied to TCR pairs. To estimate false discovery rates, a later analysis permuted the HLA or CMV assignments 20 times. In a later analysis, co-occurring TCRs were grouped using DBSCAN, and TCRdist sequence similarity was added for clustering within HLA-allele-positive subsets. Repertoires with fewer than 30,000 or more than 120,000 public chains, plus five repertoires with anomalous nucleotide sharing, were excluded from co-occurrence clustering. What TCRdb holds here is the immuneACCESS table cut down to in-frame rearrangements. Part of the clones is not present; checked against another copy, under half of the missing clones reflect an unresolved V gene, and the others are unexplained. Clone size and the V and J calls come from that table; the DNA yielded D and trimming. Present in this sample are about 130,000 clones, 70% to 75% of which were seen just once. Roughly 7.5% of the sample rests with the top ten.

Points on this clone: It has no known antigen specificity. Base quality data are lacking; no much larger clone is found one base away.

The cohort consisted of 600 to 700 healthy bone marrow donors. Cohort members were all nominally healthy when sampled, although unrecorded immune exposures were likely present. The donor was CMV seronegative and belonged to the group of 320 or so seronegative cohort members. A peripheral blood sample was collected from each donor, and TCR beta sequencing was performed on peripheral blood mononuclear cells. The Qiagen DNeasy Blood Extraction Kit was used to extract genomic DNA from the blood cell samples. V is pruned by 4 bases and J by 1 base, leaving 4 bases of the junction without a gene match. Including cysteine and phenylalanine, the CDR3 has 14 amino acids. Of the read, only the CDR3 DNA is kept; its 42 bases are in frame from base 1. From the germline V gene, CDR1 is SGHRS and CDR2 is YFSETQ.

Here the chain combines TRBV5-1 and TRBJ2-7, with TRBD2 identical over 8 junction bases. This receptor was identified in a male donor in good health and CMV-seronegative. Sequencing input: PBMCs. For the CDR3, the sequence is CASSPGGQSYEQYF. The sequenced DNA is TGCGCCAGCAGCCCGGGAGGGCAGTCCTACGAGCAGTACTTC.